A single sample is the source of the 18 T cell receptor beta chains below, sequenced in a study of Graves' ophthalmopathy and Graves' hyperthyroidism. TCR beta CDR3 amplification used RNA transcripts. In the first round, RT-PCR was carried out with HTBI primers, and a multiplex PCR formed the second round. TCRdb recomputed calls from the multiplex PCR reads with MiXCR, one row per CDR3 protein. Of hundreds of thousands of distinct CDR3 sequences listed, around 21% are singletons. Sequencing was carried out using peripheral blood. The receptors originated from a woman aged 18-29 years with stable Graves' hyperthyroidism.

Many counts were recorded for this clonotype. The chain couples TRBV7-8 to TRBJ2-2; maybe TRBD2 (6 bases). The ends were cut back, 5 bases at V and 0 bases at J, with 13 bases in the middle. The CDR3 runs 16 residues. CDR1 is SGHVS and CDR2 is FQNEAQ in the germline V gene. CDR3 protein: CASSQTRYANTGELFF. The CDR3 coding sequence is TGTGCCAGCAGCCAGACTAGATATGCGAACACCGGGGAGCTGTTTTTT.

This clonotype was counted many times. The V gene is TRBV5-1, the J gene TRBJ1-1; TRBD1 might be the D (5 bases). Germline lookup yields CDR1 SGHRS and CDR2 YFSETQ. Trimming cost V 0 bases and J 9 bases, with 15 bases left between them. CDR3 length: 14 residues. The CDR3 region has the DNA TGCGCCAGCAGCTTGGGTCAGGGTATCCCACAAGCTTTCTTT. Its protein product is CASSLGQGIPQAFF.

The rearrangement links TRBV10-1 to TRBJ2-7; 8 positions match TRBD1. This CDR3 has 13 residues. Germline-derived CDR1 and CDR2 are WNHNN and SYGVQD (reference sequence). V lost 1 base to trimming and J lost 5 bases; unmatched junction nucleotides: 1. CDR3 protein: CASSEYRGDEQYF. In DNA, the CDR3 is TGCGCCAGCAGTGAGTACAGGGGGGACGAGCAGTACTTC.

This clonotype was observed many times. The genes are TRBV15 and TRBJ1-1; D unresolved. This CDR3 has 15 amino acids. CDR1 LNHNV and CDR2 YYDKDF come from the germline V gene (reference sequence). The V gene lost 4 bases and the J gene lost 0 bases, with 12 bases spanning the gap. The CDR3 nucleotides are TGTGCCACCAGCACCGAGACGCTATTGAACACTGAAGCTTTCTTT. It encodes CATSTETLLNTEAFF.

The V and J genes are TRBV7-9 and TRBJ1-2; D is uncertain. This CDR3 has 13 residues. Trimming took off 1 base at V and 9 bases at J, with 12 bases between the two ends. From germline, CDR1 is SEHNR and CDR2 FQNEAQ (reference sequence). This CDR3 is CASSLDNLKRYTF. In DNA form, the CDR3 reads TGTGCCAGCAGCTTAGACAACCTGAAGCGCTACACCTTC.

This clonotype came up a few times. CDR3 residues: CASSQTAQEAFF. The CDR3 DNA sequence: TGTGCCAGCAGCCAAACGGCCCAGGAAGCTTTCTTT. The chain has TRBV3-1 and TRBJ1-1; D ambiguous. The CDR3 runs to 12 residues. Germline CDR1 and CDR2: LGHDT and YNNKEL (reference sequence). The ends were cut back, 2 bases at V and 8 bases at J, with 9 bases in the middle.

There are many counts of this clonotype. This CDR3 is missing its conserved last phenylalanine or tryptophan, likely due to a read error. The chain links TRBV29-1 to TRBJ2-5; D may be TRBD1 (5 bases). The V gene's germline CDR1 is SQVTM and CDR2 ANQGSEA. Trimming removed 4 bases at V and 5 bases at J, with 11 bases between. The CDR3 loop spans 12 amino acids. Here the CDR3 DNA reads TGCAGCGTTGGGGTGGGGCGGGAGACCCAGTACCTC. This codes for CSVGVGRETQYL.

To note about this clonotype: A read error may explain this, as a much larger clone is one base away. The chain uses TRBV10-2 and TRBJ2-7, with 7 bases fitting TRBD1. Germline assignment: CDR1 WSHSY and CDR2 SAAADI. J gave up 1 base and V 6 bases, and 9 bases lay outside the gene matches. CDR3 length equals 15 residues. CDR3 DNA: TGCGCCAGCAGCGACCCAGGCAGGGGGTCCTACGAGCAGTACTTC. It codes for CASSDPGRGSYEQYF.

This clonotype has at least ten counts. This chain links TRBV6-5 with TRBJ2-4, with D tentatively TRBD2 (5 bases). The CDR3 is 14 residues long. V gave up 2 bases and J gave up 3 bases, with 8 bases separating them. Germline V gives CDR1 MNHEY, CDR2 SVGAGI. CDR3 nucleotides: TGTGCCAGCAGTTACGAGGGTATCAAAAACATTCAGTACTTC. As protein: CASSYEGIKNIQYF.

This clonotype has ten or more counts. V is TRBV12-3 or TRBV12-4 and J is TRBJ1-2, with 8 bases that match TRBD1. The V segment lost 5 bases and the J segment 2 bases; nucleotides outside the gene matches: 4. This CDR3 region has 14 residues. CDR3 sequence: CASSPDRENYGYTF. For the CDR3, the DNA is TGTGCCAGCAGTCCGGACAGGGAGAACTATGGCTACACCTTC.

This clonotype has at least ten counts. The J gene is TRBJ2-2, the V gene TRBV11-2; tentatively, D is TRBD2 (5 bases). V shed 3 bases and J shed 4 bases, with 6 bases lying between them. Germline V lookup: CDR1 SGHAT, CDR2 FQNNGV. The CDR3 extends over 13 amino acids. DNA of the CDR3: TGTGCCAGCAGCTTCCGGGGCACCGGGGAGCTGTTTTTT. Translation: CASSFRGTGELFF.

This clonotype was seen at least ten times. The rearrangement links TRBV20-1 to TRBJ1-1; maybe TRBD1 (5 bases). The CDR3 length is 13 residues. Germline CDR1 and CDR2: DFQATT and SNEGSKA (reference sequence). Trimming stripped 6 bases from V and 3 bases from J, with 14 bases between. CDR3 nucleotides: TGCAGTGCCCTCAGGGTTGTTTACACTGAAGCTTTCTTT. It yields the protein CSALRVVYTEAFF.

The table lists this clonotype with many counts. The rearrangement links TRBV3-1 to TRBJ2-7, with TRBD2 matching over 15 bases. The CDR3 is 17 amino acids. V was pared by 3 bases and J by 0 bases, with 3 bases of the junction left unmatched. Germline V gives CDR1 LGHDT, CDR2 YNNKEL (reference sequence). CDR3 nucleotide sequence: TGTGCCAGCAGCCAGGGACTAGCGGGAGGTCTCTCCTACGAGCAGTACTTC. It translates to CASSQGLAGGLSYEQYF.

This clonotype was counted at least ten times. The rearrangement links TRBV6-2 or TRBV6-3 to TRBJ1-2; a weak D match, TRBD1 (6 bases). V was cut by 1 base and J by 4 bases, with 25 bases left in between. This CDR3 spans 19 amino acids. Germline CDR1 MNHEY, CDR2 SVGEGT. The CDR3 DNA reads TGTGCCAGCAGTTACTATGGTTCGGCTGCAGGGGTTATGATCTATGGCTACACCTTC. It translates to CASSYYGSAAGVMIYGYTF.

The rearrangement joins TRBV9 to TRBJ2-2; D remains ambiguous. The CDR3 is 12 amino acids. The germline V and J ends were trimmed by 4 bases and 6 bases, with 7 bases remaining between them. Germline V gene lookup returns CDR1 SGDLS and CDR2 YYNGEE. The CDR3: CASSPLPGELFF. In DNA form, the CDR3 reads TGTGCCAGCAGCCCTCTCCCCGGGGAGCTGTTTTTT.

The sample holds many counts of this clonotype. The chain employs TRBV12-3 or TRBV12-4 and TRBJ1-2, with 8 bases aligning to TRBD1. The CDR3 spans 14 residues. V shed 6 bases, J shed 1 base, and the junction held 4 bases outside the gene matches. As DNA, the CDR3 is TGTGCCAGCAGCGGGACAGGACTTAACTATGGCTACACCTTC. It yields the protein CASSGTGLNYGYTF.

There are many counts of this clonotype. This chain links TRBV12-3 or TRBV12-4 with TRBJ2-7; 8 nucleotides agree with TRBD2. CDR3 length equals 14 residues. V dropped 5 bases and J dropped 2; count of bases not matched to a gene: 5. This chain's CDR3 is CASSLGGGTYEQYF. The CDR3 DNA follows: TGTGCCAGCAGTCTCGGCGGGGGGACCTACGAGCAGTACTTC.

This clonotype was found many times. The V gene is TRBV20-1, the J gene TRBJ2-7; D might be TRBD1 (5 bases). This CDR3 is 15 amino acids long. From germline, CDR1 is DFQATT and CDR2 SNEGSKA (reference sequence). V lost 3 bases and J 3 bases, leaving 18 bases between the germline ends. The CDR3: CSARPRGRVYYEQYF. The CDR3 DNA reads TGCAGTGCTAGGCCGCGAGGCAGGGTGTACTACGAGCAGTACTTC.